This TCR beta chain was captured by sequencing in a study of blood T cell repertoires in COVID-19. Between the trimmed V and J ends, which lost 3 bases and 6 bases, there was a span of 9 bases. The CDR3 spans 13 residues. Sequencing was performed with immunoSEQ multiplex PCR; in TCRdb, only in-frame clones are kept and a portion is missing. Of about 270,000 clones listed, about nine tenths are singletons. The specimen was peripheral blood. The chain is built from TRBV12-3 or TRBV12-4 and TRBJ2-1; possibly TRBD2 for D (6 bases). The TCR was taken from a woman in her twenties or thirties with COVID-19, enrolled during active disease. The CDR3: CASSFGGFNEQFF. CDR3 bases: TGTGCCAGCAGTTTTGGGGGGTTCAATGAGCAGTTCTTC.